This passage covers 23 T cell receptor beta chains from one sample sequenced in a study of blood T cell repertoires in COVID-19. Libraries were prepared by immunoSEQ multiplex PCR; TCRdb keeps only in-frame clonotypes and omits some of them. In the table there are about 300,000 clones, 89% of which are singletons. The sequencing input was peripheral blood. The receptors were sampled from a woman in her 30s with COVID-19, enrolled during active disease.

The V and J genes are TRBV7-2 and TRBJ2-1, with 9 bases lining up with TRBD2. V trimming: 5 bases; J trimming: 3 bases; junction bases outside the gene matches: 5. Germline V lookup: CDR1 SGHTA, CDR2 FQGNSA. The CDR3 loop spans 15 amino acids. CDR3 protein: CASSVSGGHYNEQFF. In nucleotides, the CDR3 is TGTGCCAGCAGCGTCAGCGGGGGGCACTACAATGAGCAGTTCTTC.

The chain joins TRBV5-4 to TRBJ2-1, with 13 bases that match TRBD2. The CDR3 is made up of 16 amino acids. Germline CDR1 and CDR2: SGHNT and YYREEE (reference sequence). The J segment lost 7 bases and the V segment lost 5 bases, leaving 9 bases of the junction unmatched. CDR3: CASRSTSGGARNEQFF. The CDR3 DNA is TGTGCCAGCAGGTCAACTAGCGGGGGGGCCCGGAATGAGCAGTTCTTC.

This clone was observed once. The chain has TRBV28 and TRBJ2-3, with no clear D. This CDR3 spans 11 amino acids. Germline V gene lookup returns CDR1 MDHEN and CDR2 SYDVKM. The V end was cut by 5 bases, the J end by 6 bases, with 6 bases between. CDR3 coding DNA: TGTGCCAGCAGTCTTGTCGATACGCAGTATTTT. It is translated as CASSLVDTQYF.

The chain is built from TRBV2 and TRBJ1-5; 7 nucleotides align to TRBD1. After removal of 6 bases from V and 2 bases from J, the junction contained 10 bases not matched to a gene. Germline V gives CDR1 SNHLY, CDR2 FYNNEI. The CDR3 covers 16 residues. CDR3 sequence: CASRGQMIVGNQPQHF. The DNA for the CDR3 is TGTGCCAGCAGGGGACAGATGATCGTTGGCAATCAGCCCCAGCATTTT.

This clone was observed a handful of times. The chain couples TRBV4-3 to TRBJ1-4, with 8 bases fitting TRBD1. The CDR3 spans 15 residues. The germline CDR1 and CDR2 sequences are LGHNA and YSLEER. V lost 5 bases to trimming and J lost 6 bases; unmatched junction nucleotides: 8. For the CDR3, the DNA is TGCGCCAGCAGCGGCCAGGGGGCGCAGGATGAAAAACTGTTTTTT. Protein: CASSGQGAQDEKLFF.

V usage is TRBV9 and J usage is TRBJ1-4, with D possibly TRBD1 on 6 matching bases. CDR1 SGDLS and CDR2 YYNGEE come from the germline V gene. The V and J ends lost 3 bases and 3 bases respectively, with 12 bases between them. The CDR3 runs to 15 residues. CDR3 in amino acids: CASSARGGANEKLFF. CDR3 in DNA: TGTGCCAGCAGCGCACGAGGGGGGGCTAATGAAAAACTGTTTTTT. Full variable domain (missing parts from reference TRBV9 and TRBJ1-4): DSGVTQTPKHLITATGQRVTLRCSPRSGDLSVYWYQQSLDQGLQFLIQYYNGEERAKGNILERFSAQQFPDLHSELNLSSLELGDSALYFCASSARGGANEKLFFGSGTQLSVL.

The rearrangement uses TRBV7-9 and TRBJ2-7, with 10 bases lining up with TRBD2. Germline V gives CDR1 SEHNR, CDR2 FQNEAQ (reference sequence). V lost 3 bases to trimming and J lost 2 bases; unmatched junction nucleotides: 7. CDR3 length: 16 residues. The CDR3, as DNA: TGTGCCAGCAGCTTTGGGCTAGCGGGGGCCCCCTACGAGCAGTACGTC. This translates into CASSFGLAGAPYEQYV.

The chain uses TRBV7-8 and TRBJ1-1, with D possibly TRBD1 on 5 matching bases. Looked up from germline, CDR1 is SGHVS and CDR2 is FQNEAQ. The CDR3 extends over 14 amino acids. V was shortened by 1 base and J by 5 bases, with 11 bases between the two germline ends. DNA of the CDR3: TGTGCCAGCAGCTTAGTTGACAGCTCAACTGAAGCTTTCTTT. It specifies CASSLVDSSTEAFF.

V and J are TRBV30 and TRBJ2-5; 7 nucleotides agree with TRBD1. Per the germline V gene, CDR1 is GTSNPN and CDR2 is SVGIG (reference sequence). This CDR3 region has 15 residues. The ends lost 4 bases at V and 3 bases at J; junction bases unmatched: 11. The CDR3 protein is CAWMEAGTAKETQYF. In DNA form, the CDR3 reads TGTGCCTGGATGGAGGCCGGGACAGCCAAAGAGACCCAGTACTTC.

Only a few counts were recorded for this clone. The chain carries TRBV18 and TRBJ1-2; D call uncertain. This CDR3 contains 15 residues. Germline V gives CDR1 KGHSH, CDR2 LQKENI. V shed 2 bases and J shed 3 bases, with 13 bases lying between them. CDR3 protein: CASSPVTTAYYGYTF. The CDR3 coding sequence is TGTGCCAGCTCACCAGTGACAACCGCCTACTATGGCTACACCTTC. The complete variable domain, with remaining parts taken from reference TRBV18 and TRBJ1-2, reads NAGVMQNPRHLVRRRGQEARLRCSPMKGHSHVYWYRQLPEEGLKFMVYLQKENIIDESGMPKERFSAEFPKEGPSILRIQQVVRGDSAAYFCASSPVTTAYYGYTFGSGTRLTVV.

The V call is TRBV18, the J call TRBJ1-3; no clear D. V was cut by 2 bases and J by 1 base, with 9 bases left in between. In germline, CDR1 is KGHSH, CDR2 LQKENI. This CDR3 is built from 15 residues. CDR3 DNA sequence: TGTGCCAGCTCACCAGCAATCTATTCTGGAAACACCATATATTTT. As protein: CASSPAIYSGNTIYF. The complete variable domain, with remaining parts taken from reference TRBV18 and TRBJ1-3, reads NAGVMQNPRHLVRRRGQEARLRCSPMKGHSHVYWYRQLPEEGLKFMVYLQKENIIDESGMPKERFSAEFPKEGPSILRIQQVVRGDSAAYFCASSPAIYSGNTIYFGEGSWLTVV.

The table lists this clone with a few counts. This chain joins TRBV28 and TRBJ1-1; 7 bases are a match to TRBD1. Trimming removed 6 bases from V and 4 bases from J; junction bases left unmatched: 8. The germline CDR1 and CDR2 sequences are MDHEN and SYDVKM. The length of the CDR3 is 14 residues. The CDR3 nucleotides are TGTGCCAGCAGGCCCGCAGGGGGGACCACTGAAGCTTTCTTT. Protein sequence: CASRPAGGTTEAFF.

This chain links TRBV28 with TRBJ1-1; TRBD1 might be the D (5 bases). The V end was cut by 6 bases, the J end by 0 bases, with 14 bases between. The CDR3 spans 15 residues. Germline CDR1 and CDR2: MDHEN and SYDVKM. For the CDR3, the DNA is TGTGCCAGCAGGCTGCCAGGGTCGATGAACACTGAAGCTTTCTTT. It is translated as CASRLPGSMNTEAFF.

The J gene is TRBJ1-3, the V gene TRBV22-1; the listed D gene, TRBD1, was not tested against the DNA. TRBV22-1 counts as a pseudogene. The CDR3 extends over 15 amino acids. The CDR3 is CPGSPGQTSGNTIYF. The DNA for the CDR3 is TGTCCTGGGAGCCCGGGACAGACCTCTGGAAACACCATATATTTT.

This sequence joins TRBV5-4 and TRBJ2-7; TRBD2 aligns across 14 bases. The CDR3 is 15 amino acids. Trimming removed 4 bases from V and 7 bases from J; junction bases left unmatched: 7. Germline V gene lookup returns CDR1 SGHNT and CDR2 YYREEE (reference sequence). CDR3 amino acids: CASSTTSGGAREQYF. CDR3 coding DNA: TGTGCCAGCAGCACGACTAGCGGGGGGGCTAGAGAGCAGTACTTC.

The chain has TRBV7-2 and TRBJ1-5; weak D call: TRBD1 (5 bases). The CDR3 sequence is 13 residues long. Germline lookup yields CDR1 SGHTA and CDR2 FQGNSA. V was pared by 1 base and J by 10 bases, with 11 bases between. The CDR3 region is CASSLEGDFPQHF. The CDR3 coding sequence is TGTGCCAGCAGCTTAGAAGGGGATTTTCCCCAGCATTTT. Filled out from reference TRBV7-2 and TRBJ1-5, the complete variable domain reads GAGVSQSPSNKVTEKGKDVELRCDPISGHTALYWYRQSLGQGLEFLIYFQGNSAPDKSGLPSDRFSAERTGGSVSTLTIQRTQQEDSAVYLCASSLEGDFPQHFGDGTRLSIL.

For this clone: This sample also contains other DNA sequences that code for the same CDR3. This rearrangement joins TRBV2 to TRBJ1-1; 7 bases agree with TRBD1. The CDR3 spans 13 residues. CDR1 and CDR2 from the germline V gene are SNHLY and FYNNEI. J gave up 4 bases and V 5 bases, and 4 bases lay outside the gene matches. The CDR3 reads CASSLQGSTEAFF. As DNA, the CDR3 is TGTGCCAGCAGTCTACAGGGGAGCACTGAAGCTTTCTTT. Based on the CDR3 plus reference TRBV2 and TRBJ1-1, the full variable domain is EPEVTQTPSHQVTQMGQEVILRCVPISNHLYFYWYRQILGQKVEFLVSFYNNEISEKSEIFDDQFSVERPDGSNFTLKIRSTKLEDSAMYFCASSLQGSTEAFFGQGTRLTVV.

This chain links TRBV5-4 with TRBJ2-7; 10 positions agree with TRBD1. Unmatched junction bases numbered 6, after V lost 0 bases and J lost 3 bases. The CDR3 is 16 amino acids. Germline V gene lookup returns CDR1 SGHNT and CDR2 YYREEE (reference sequence). The CDR3 region has the DNA TGTGCCAGCAGCTTGGGGGGACAGGGGCCCTTCTACGAGCAGTACTTC. It translates to CASSLGGQGPFYEQYF.

By proportion, this clone is medium-sized. The V gene is TRBV6-2 or TRBV6-3, the J gene TRBJ2-3, with D unclear. Trimming shortened V by 6 bases and J by 3 bases, and 10 bases separated the two germline ends. The CDR3 is 13 amino acids. CDR1 is MNHEY, CDR2 SVGEGT, per germline. The CDR3 DNA reads as TGTGCCAGCAGCCTTTCCCTGACAGATACGCAGTATTTT. Translating it yields CASSLSLTDTQYF.

The genes are TRBV7-2 and TRBJ1-6, with TRBD1 as a possible D gene (6 bases). Germline lookup yields CDR1 SGHTA and CDR2 FQGNSA. The CDR3 runs 17 residues. Trimming shortened V by 5 bases and J by 10 bases, and 24 bases separated the two germline ends. CDR3 sequence (DNA): TGTGCCAGCAGCCAGGACAGTATCACGGTTCGCCGATCACCCCTCCACTTT. It encodes CASSQDSITVRRSPLHF.

The V gene is TRBV5-3, the J gene TRBJ2-1; 12 bases match TRBD1. TRBV5-3 is noted as an ORF with a role that remains uncertain. Losses at the gene ends were 2 bases for V and 6 bases for J; bases not matched to a gene: 6. There are 16 residues in the CDR3. As DNA, the CDR3 is TGTGCCAGAAGCTTTCCCGGGACAGGGGGCTCCAATGAGCAGTTCTTC. Translating it yields CARSFPGTGGSNEQFF.

The chain joins TRBV5-4 to TRBJ1-2; 12 bases are shared with TRBD1. Trimming removed 2 bases from V and 6 bases from J; junction bases left unmatched: 5. Germline V lookup: CDR1 SGHNT, CDR2 YYREEE (reference sequence). The CDR3 covers 15 residues. CDR3 DNA: TGTGCCAGCAGCTTACCGGGACAGGGGGCGCATGGCTACACCTTC. Protein: CASSLPGQGAHGYTF.

This chain links TRBV12-3 or TRBV12-4 with TRBJ1-2; TRBD1 is a possible D gene (5 bases). Trimming removed 6 bases from V and 8 bases from J, with 16 bases in between. The CDR3 length is 13 residues. DNA of the CDR3: TGTGCCAGCAGCGCCCTACAACGACAGGGCTACACCTTC. It translates to CASSALQRQGYTF.